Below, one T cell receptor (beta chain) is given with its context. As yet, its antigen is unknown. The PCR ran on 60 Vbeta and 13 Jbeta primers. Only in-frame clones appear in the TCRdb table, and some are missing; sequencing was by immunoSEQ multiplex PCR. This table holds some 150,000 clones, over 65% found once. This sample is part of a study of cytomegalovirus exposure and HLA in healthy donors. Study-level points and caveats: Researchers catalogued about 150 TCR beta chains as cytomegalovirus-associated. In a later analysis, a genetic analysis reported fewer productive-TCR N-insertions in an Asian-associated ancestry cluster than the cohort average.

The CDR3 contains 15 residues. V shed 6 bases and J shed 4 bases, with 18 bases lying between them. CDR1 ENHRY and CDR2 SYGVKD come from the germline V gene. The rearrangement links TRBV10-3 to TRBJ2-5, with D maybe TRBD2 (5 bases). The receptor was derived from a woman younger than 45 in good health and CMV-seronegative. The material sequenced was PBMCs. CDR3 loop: CAISPWTGLGETQYF. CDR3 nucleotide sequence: TGTGCCATCAGCCCTTGGACTGGGTTGGGAGAGACCCAGTACTTC.